This entry is about one TCR beta chain. The CDR3 has 14 residues. Trimming took off 6 bases at V and 4 bases at J, with 15 bases between the two ends. The germline V gene encodes CDR1 LNHDA and CDR2 SQIVND (reference sequence). Each of the donors was a healthy adult who was HIV-negative and had not had a recent acute infection or vaccination. The data were obtained in a study of shared clonotypes between healthy human individuals. Sequencing was performed on unsorted PBMC DNA using ten immunoSEQ deep assay plates. Source study methods: Owing to the provision of junction-only sequences devoid of quality scores by immunoSEQ, filtering differed. Assay used: immunoSEQ multiplex PCR; TCRdb lists only in-frame clones, some missing. V and J calls and clone size come straight from that table; D and trimming were deduced from the DNA. This table holds around 450,000 clones, around 75% found once.

This sequence was found in a woman between 40 and 55 years old in good health. Some clones in this sample may be carry-over from other donors' samples. What was sequenced was PBMCs. The chain joins TRBV19 to TRBJ1-1, with D maybe TRBD1 (5 bases). The CDR3 protein is CASRDSDTATEAFF. As DNA, the CDR3 is TGTGCCAGTAGAGATTCGGACACGGCCACTGAAGCTTTCTTT.